This T cell receptor beta chain was recovered during a study of a mutant IDH1 vaccine in newly diagnosed glioma. Study at large: Patients began vaccination 4-6 weeks after radiotherapy alone, or with temozolomide cycles. Overall study findings and caveats: In just under 95% of patients, immune responses induced by the vaccine occurred.

The germline V gene encodes CDR1 MNHNY and CDR2 SVGAGI (reference sequence). V shed 5 bases and J shed 2 bases, with 12 bases lying between them. This CDR3 has 14 residues. The time point is: week 23, last vaccination. Every vaccination contained 300 ug of the mutant IDH1 20-mer peptide and was paired with topical imiquimod. There were new WHO grade 3 or 4 astrocytomas in the donors, and these were IDH1-mutant and ATRX-lost. Assay: immunoSEQ multiplex PCR; the TCRdb copy retains only in-frame clones and omits some. The table shows roughly 38,000 clones, with 60% to 85% occurring only once. This clone was counted between two and nine times. Its antigen is unknown.

Source: PBMCs, taken from a glioma patient whose treatment included an IDH1 peptide vaccine. The TCR was taken from a woman aged 40 to 50 with glioma. Some clones in this sample may be carry-over from other donors' samples. J is TRBJ1-1 and V is TRBV6-6; maybe TRBD1 (6 bases). The CDR3: CASSETGGNTEAFF. DNA for the CDR3: TGTGCCAGCAGTGAGACAGGCGGAAACACTGAAGCTTTCTTT.